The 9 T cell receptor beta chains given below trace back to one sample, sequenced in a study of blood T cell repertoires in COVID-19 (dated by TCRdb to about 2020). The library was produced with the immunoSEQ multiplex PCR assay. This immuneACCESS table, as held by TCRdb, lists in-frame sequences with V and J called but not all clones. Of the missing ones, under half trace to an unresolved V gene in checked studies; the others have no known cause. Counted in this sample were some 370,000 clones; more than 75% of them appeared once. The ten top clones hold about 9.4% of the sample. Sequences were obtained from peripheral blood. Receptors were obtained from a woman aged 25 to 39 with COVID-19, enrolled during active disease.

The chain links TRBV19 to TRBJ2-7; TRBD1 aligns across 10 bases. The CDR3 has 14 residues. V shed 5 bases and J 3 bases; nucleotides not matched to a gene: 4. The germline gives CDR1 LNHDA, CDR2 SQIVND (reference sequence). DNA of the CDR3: TGTGCCAGTAGTGCCGGGACAGGGGACTACGAGCAGTACTTC. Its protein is CASSAGTGDYEQYF.

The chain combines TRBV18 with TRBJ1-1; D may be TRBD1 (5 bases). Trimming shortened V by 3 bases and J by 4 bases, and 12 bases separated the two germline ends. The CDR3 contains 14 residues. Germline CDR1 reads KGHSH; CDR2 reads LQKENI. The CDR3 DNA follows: TGTGCCAGCTCACCTTCAGGGCAGGGCACTGAAGCTTTCTTT. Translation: CASSPSGQGTEAFF.

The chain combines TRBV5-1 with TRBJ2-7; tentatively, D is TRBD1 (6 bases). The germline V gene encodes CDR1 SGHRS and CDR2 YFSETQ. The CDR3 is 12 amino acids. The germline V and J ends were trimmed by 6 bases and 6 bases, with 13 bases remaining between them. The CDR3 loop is CASMKIGGEQYF. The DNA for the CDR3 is TGCGCCAGCATGAAAATAGGGGGCGAGCAGTACTTC.

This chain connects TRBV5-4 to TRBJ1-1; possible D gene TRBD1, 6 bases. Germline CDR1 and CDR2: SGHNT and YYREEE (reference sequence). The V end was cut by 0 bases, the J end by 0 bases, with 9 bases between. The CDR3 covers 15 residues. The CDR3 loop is CASSLGGQMNTEAFF. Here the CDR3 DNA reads TGTGCCAGCAGCTTGGGTGGACAGATGAACACTGAAGCTTTCTTT.

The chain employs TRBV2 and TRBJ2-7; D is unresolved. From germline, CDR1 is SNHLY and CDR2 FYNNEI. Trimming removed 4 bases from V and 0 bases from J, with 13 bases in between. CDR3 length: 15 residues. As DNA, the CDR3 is TGTGCCAGCAGTGGCTTTGCGGATCTCTCCTACGAGCAGTACTTC. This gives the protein CASSGFADLSYEQYF.

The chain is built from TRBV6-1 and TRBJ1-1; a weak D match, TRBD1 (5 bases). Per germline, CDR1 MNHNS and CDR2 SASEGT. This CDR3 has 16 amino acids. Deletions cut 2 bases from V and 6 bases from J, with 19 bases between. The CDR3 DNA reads TGTGCCAGCAGTGAAAGTAGTAGTCCAGGGAATCCTGAAGCTTTCTTT. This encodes CASSESSSPGNPEAFF.

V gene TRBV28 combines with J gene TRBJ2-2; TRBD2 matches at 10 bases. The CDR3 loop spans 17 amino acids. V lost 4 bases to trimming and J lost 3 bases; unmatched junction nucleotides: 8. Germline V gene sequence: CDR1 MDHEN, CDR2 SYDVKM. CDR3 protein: CASSSYSGRRDTGELFF. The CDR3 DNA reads TGTGCCAGCAGTTCCTATAGCGGGAGGAGGGACACCGGGGAGCTGTTTTTT.

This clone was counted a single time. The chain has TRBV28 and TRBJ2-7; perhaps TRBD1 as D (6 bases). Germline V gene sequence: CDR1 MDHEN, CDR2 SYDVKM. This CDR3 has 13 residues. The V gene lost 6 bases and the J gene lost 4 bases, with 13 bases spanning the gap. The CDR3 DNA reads TGTGCCAGCAGGACCGGGACACCGTACGAGCAGTACTTC. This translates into CASRTGTPYEQYF.

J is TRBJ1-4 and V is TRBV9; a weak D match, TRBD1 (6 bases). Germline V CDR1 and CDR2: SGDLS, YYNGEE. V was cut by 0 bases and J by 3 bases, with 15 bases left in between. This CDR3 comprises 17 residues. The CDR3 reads CASSVGRSPGANEKLFF. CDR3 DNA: TGTGCCAGCAGCGTAGGTCGCAGTCCAGGGGCTAATGAAAAACTGTTTTTT.